A selection of T cell receptor beta chains follows, all from one sample in a study of T cell responses to AZD1222 COVID-19 vaccine. Here immunoSEQ multiplex PCR was the method, and the copy in TCRdb shows in-frame clones only, minus some. The table has fewer than 55,000 clones, around 80% seen once. The material was peripheral blood, obtained on day 0 of MenACWY control vaccination. The receptors were sampled from an adult in good health. Both conserved end residues are trimmed from each CDR3. A D gene is named only where the DNA matches it firmly.

TRBV3-1/TRBV3-2	NA	TRBJ2-5	ASSQDQPGQEGQTQY
TRBV18	TRBD1	TRBJ1-5	ASSMGGQGGRPQH
TRBV7-9	NA	TRBJ1-3	ASSLATGRGTIY
TRBV12-3/TRBV12-4	NA	TRBJ1-2	ASSRSGGRTYT
TRBV4-1	NA	TRBJ2-1	ASSQDGNSLNEQF
TRBV3-1/TRBV3-2	TRBD2	TRBJ2-2	ASSSRGGAGGELF
TRBV7-9	NA	TRBJ1-3	ASSLRDTYGNTIY
TRBV13	NA	TRBJ2-6	ASSPSDSGAHHVLT
TRBV19	NA	TRBJ1-5	ASSSSYNQPQH
TRBV5-6	NA	TRBJ2-1	ASIALADRSYNEQF
TRBV14	TRBD1	TRBJ2-3	ASSEERGPTDTQY
TRBV6-5	NA	TRBJ2-7	ASTNTRSEQY